The clone carrying this T cell receptor beta chain was seen more than once but under ten times. Germline CDR1 reads SGDLS; CDR2 reads YYNGEE. The V gene end was trimmed by 5 bases and the J gene end by 7 bases; junction bases not matched to a gene: 3. The CDR3 consists of 13 residues. TCRdb keeps only in-frame clones here, not all; method: immunoSEQ multiplex PCR. The sample has some 160,000 clones, just over 90% seen once; the top ten hold 2% to 3%. This entry is derived from a study of blood T cell repertoires in COVID-19. This chain uses TRBV9 with TRBJ2-2; 9 nucleotides line up with TRBD1. The receptor was isolated from a man in his late teens or twenties with acute or convalescent COVID-19. Specimen: peripheral blood. The CDR3 is CASRTGGHGELFF. CDR3 DNA sequence: TGTGCCAGCAGAACAGGGGGCCACGGGGAGCTGTTTTTT.